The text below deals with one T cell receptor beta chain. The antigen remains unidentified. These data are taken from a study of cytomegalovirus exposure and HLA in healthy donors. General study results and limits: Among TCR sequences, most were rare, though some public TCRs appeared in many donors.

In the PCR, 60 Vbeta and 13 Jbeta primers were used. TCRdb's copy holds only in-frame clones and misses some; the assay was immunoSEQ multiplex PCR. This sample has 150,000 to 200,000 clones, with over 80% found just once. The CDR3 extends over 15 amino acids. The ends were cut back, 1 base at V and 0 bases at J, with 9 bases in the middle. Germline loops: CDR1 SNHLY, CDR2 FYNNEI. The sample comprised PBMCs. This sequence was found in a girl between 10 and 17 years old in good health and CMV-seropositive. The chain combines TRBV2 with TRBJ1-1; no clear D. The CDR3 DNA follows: TGTGCCAGCAGTGAAGATCAGGCAATGAACACTGAAGCTTTCTTT. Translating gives CASSEDQAMNTEAFF.